These T cell receptor beta chains were read from a single sample in a study of T cells in Graves' hyperthyroidism and ophthalmopathy. Via MiXCR, TCRdb re-called the multiplex PCR reads, giving one row per CDR3 protein. The table lists 640,000 or so distinct CDR3 sequences, roughly 14% of them singletons, with around 4% in the top ten. Sequencing used blood. Every receptor here comes from a woman aged 35 to 49 with Graves' ophthalmopathy. CDR3s include the opening cysteine and the closing phenylalanine or tryptophan. Fields, in order: CDR3 protein, V gene, clone size, J gene. The size entry is marked missing in some rows and otherwise reads once, few, many or a size class.

cdr3_aa: CASSLRGGSTGELFF
v_call: TRBV5-5
clone_size: few
j_call: TRBJ2-2

cdr3_aa: CASSQEVGAYEQYF
v_call: TRBV4-3
clone_size: NA
j_call: TRBJ2-7

cdr3_aa: CATSGAGGQPQHF
v_call: TRBV19
clone_size: many
j_call: TRBJ1-5

cdr3_aa: CSARSGHQYSNQPQHF
v_call: TRBV20-1
clone_size: NA
j_call: TRBJ1-5

cdr3_aa: CASTSEGAPNTDTQYF
v_call: TRBV12-3/TRBV12-4
clone_size: many
j_call: TRBJ2-3

cdr3_aa: CASSDPGTGEDGYTF
v_call: TRBV6-1
clone_size: many
j_call: TRBJ1-2

cdr3_aa: CASSSQQGATEAFF
v_call: TRBV12-3/TRBV12-4
clone_size: few
j_call: TRBJ1-1

cdr3_aa: CASSLEVYEQYF
v_call: TRBV7-8
clone_size: many
j_call: TRBJ2-7

cdr3_aa: CASSESGTGIMYEQYF
v_call: TRBV2
clone_size: NA
j_call: TRBJ2-7

cdr3_aa: CSEASGLQETQYF
v_call: TRBV29-1
clone_size: NA
j_call: TRBJ2-5

cdr3_aa: CASTYGRADCEQYF
v_call: TRBV7-6
clone_size: many
j_call: TRBJ2-7

cdr3_aa: CASSSTRLEHEQYF
v_call: TRBV12-3/TRBV12-4
clone_size: many
j_call: TRBJ2-7

cdr3_aa: CASSAQGNEAFF
v_call: TRBV7-2
clone_size: many
j_call: TRBJ1-1